This T cell receptor beta chain is from a study of blood T cell repertoires in COVID-19 (dated by TCRdb to about 2020). For context, the study as a whole: The collaborator samples originated in the United States, Italy and Spain and spanned the acute and convalescent phases of COVID-19. The prospective study material was composed of cDNA or gDNA derived from T cells, B-cell-depleted T cells, or PBMCs. Deeply sampled blood TCRbeta repertoires from subjects exposed to, actively infected with, or recovered from COVID-19 were included in the dataset. The repertoires were released in a freely available public database intended as a resource for research on the immune response to SARS-CoV-2. The samples were drawn from the first 160 participants of the ongoing ImmuneRACE study and from some 1,300 subjects provided by 6 global collaborators. A de-identified subject ID, COVID-19 status, age in years and sex were almost always included in the sample metadata. Where available, HLA class I and class II types were obtained from metadata supplied by the sample provider rather than from assay-based typing.

Findings and caveats that apply to the study as a whole: The quantity of clinical and demographic metadata differed by source and by participant and was supplied without curation.

Turning to this clone: What this receptor recognizes is not known. Qualities for individual bases were not recorded, and no much larger clone is one base off.

Each collaborating institution followed its own protocols to collect whole blood in K2EDTA tubes. For TCRbeta analysis, collaborator samples were shipped as frozen whole blood, as isolated PBMCs, or as DNA extracted from either sample type. TCRbeta CDR3 regions were amplified from genomic DNA using the immunoSEQ Assay, a bias-controlled multiplex PCR. The authors' pipeline ran thus. The number of nucleated cells in each sample was estimated by amplification of reference gene primers within the assay. Sequence reads were collapsed and filtered to measure the absolute abundance of every unique TCRbeta CDR3 rearrangement. For each sample, productive Simpson clonality was calculated by taking the square root of Simpson's diversity index across productive rearrangements. What TCRdb holds here is the immuneACCESS table cut down to in-frame rearrangements. Part of the clones is not present; checked against another copy, under half of the missing clones reflect an unresolved V gene, and the others are unexplained. The V and J calls and clone size come from that table; D and trimming were worked out from the DNA. The sample table shows 200,000 to 300,000 clones, and roughly 90% are seen once. Just under 2% of the sample lies in the top ten.

Per the germline V gene, MNHEY is the CDR1 and SVGAGI is the CDR2. There are 14 amino acids in the CDR3, from cysteine to phenylalanine inclusive. Only CDR3 DNA is held: 42 bases, read in frame from base 1. Unmatched junction bases come to 7, with V trimmed by 6 bases and J by 4 bases. The sample taken for sequencing was peripheral blood. The rearrangement joined TRBV6-5 to TRBJ1-1; TRBD1 fits 8 bases in the junction. This TCR derives from a young man with active or convalescent COVID-19. The CDR3 region: CASRPGGWGTEAFF. At the DNA level, the sequence is TGTGCCAGCAGGCCAGGGGGCTGGGGCACTGAAGCTTTCTTT.